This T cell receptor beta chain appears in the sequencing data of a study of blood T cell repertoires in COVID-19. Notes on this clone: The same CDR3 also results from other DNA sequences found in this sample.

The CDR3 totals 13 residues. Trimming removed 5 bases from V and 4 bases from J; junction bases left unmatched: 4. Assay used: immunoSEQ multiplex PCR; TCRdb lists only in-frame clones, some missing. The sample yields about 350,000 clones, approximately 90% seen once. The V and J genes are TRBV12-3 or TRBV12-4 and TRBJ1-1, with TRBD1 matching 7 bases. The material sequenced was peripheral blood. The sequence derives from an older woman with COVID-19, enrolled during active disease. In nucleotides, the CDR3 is TGTGCCAGCAGTCGTCAGGGGGGCACTGAAGCTTTCTTT. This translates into CASSRQGGTEAFF.